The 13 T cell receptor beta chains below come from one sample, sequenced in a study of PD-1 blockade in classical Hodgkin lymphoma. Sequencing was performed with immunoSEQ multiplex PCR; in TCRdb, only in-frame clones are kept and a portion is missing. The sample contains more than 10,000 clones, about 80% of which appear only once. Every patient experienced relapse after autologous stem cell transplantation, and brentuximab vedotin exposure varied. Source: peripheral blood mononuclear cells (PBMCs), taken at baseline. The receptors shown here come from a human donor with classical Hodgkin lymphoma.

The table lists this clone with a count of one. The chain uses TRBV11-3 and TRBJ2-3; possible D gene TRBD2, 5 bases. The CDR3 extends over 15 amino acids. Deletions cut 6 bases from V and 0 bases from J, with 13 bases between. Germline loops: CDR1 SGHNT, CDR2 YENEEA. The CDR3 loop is CASSSGLTSTDTQYF. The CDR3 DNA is TGTGCCAGCAGTTCGGGATTAACTAGCACAGATACGCAGTATTTT.

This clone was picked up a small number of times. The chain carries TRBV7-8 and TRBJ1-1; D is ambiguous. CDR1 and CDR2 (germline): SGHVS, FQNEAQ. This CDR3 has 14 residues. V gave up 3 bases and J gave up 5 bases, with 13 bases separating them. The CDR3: CASSFNSRITEAFF. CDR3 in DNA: TGTGCCAGCAGCTTTAACTCGAGAATTACTGAAGCTTTCTTT. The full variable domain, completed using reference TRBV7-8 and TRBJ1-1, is GAGVSQSPRYKVAKRGQDVALRCDPISGHVSLFWYQQALGQGPEFLTYFQNEAQLDKSGLPSDRFFAERPEGSVSTLKIQRTQQEDSAVYLCASSFNSRITEAFFGQGTRLTVV.

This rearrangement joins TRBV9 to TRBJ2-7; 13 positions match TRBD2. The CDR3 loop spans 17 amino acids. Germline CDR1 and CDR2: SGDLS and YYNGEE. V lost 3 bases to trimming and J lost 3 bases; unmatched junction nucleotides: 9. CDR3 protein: CASSGPPGTSGNYEQYF. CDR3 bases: TGTGCCAGCAGCGGCCCTCCCGGGACTAGCGGGAACTACGAGCAGTACTTC.

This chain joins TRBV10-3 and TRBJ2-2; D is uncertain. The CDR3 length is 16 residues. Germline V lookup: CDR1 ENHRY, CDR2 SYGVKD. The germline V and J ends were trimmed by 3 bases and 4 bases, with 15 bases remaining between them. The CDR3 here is CAISDSASSGTGELFF. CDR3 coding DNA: TGTGCCATCAGTGACTCGGCCTCCTCGGGCACCGGGGAGCTGTTTTTT.

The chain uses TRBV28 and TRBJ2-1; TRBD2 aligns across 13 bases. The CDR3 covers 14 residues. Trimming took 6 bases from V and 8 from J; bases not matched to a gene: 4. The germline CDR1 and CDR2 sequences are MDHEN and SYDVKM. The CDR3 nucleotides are TGTGCCAGCAGCCCAGGACTAGCGGGAGATGAGCAGTTCTTC. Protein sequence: CASSPGLAGDEQFF.

CDR3 in DNA: TGTGCCAGCACCGGACCGGGGACAGATACGCAGTATTTT. It translates to CASTGPGTDTQYF. J is TRBJ2-3 and V is TRBV6-5, with a weak D call TRBD2 (5 bases). V dropped 7 bases and J dropped 3 bases, with 11 bases sitting between them. This CDR3 has 13 residues. The germline V gene encodes CDR1 MNHEY and CDR2 SVGAGI.

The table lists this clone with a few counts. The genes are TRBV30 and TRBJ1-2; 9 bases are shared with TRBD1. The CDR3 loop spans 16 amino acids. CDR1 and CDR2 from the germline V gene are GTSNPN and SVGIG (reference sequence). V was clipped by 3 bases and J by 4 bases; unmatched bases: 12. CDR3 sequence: CAWRIGTGLLGYGYTF. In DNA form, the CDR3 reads TGTGCCTGGAGAATCGGGACAGGGCTGCTAGGCTATGGCTACACCTTC.

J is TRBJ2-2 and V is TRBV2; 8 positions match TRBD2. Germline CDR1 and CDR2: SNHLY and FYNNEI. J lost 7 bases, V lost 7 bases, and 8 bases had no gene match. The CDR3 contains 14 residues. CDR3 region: CASNERERIGELFF. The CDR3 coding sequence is TGTGCCAGCAATGAGCGGGAGAGGATCGGGGAGCTGTTTTTT.

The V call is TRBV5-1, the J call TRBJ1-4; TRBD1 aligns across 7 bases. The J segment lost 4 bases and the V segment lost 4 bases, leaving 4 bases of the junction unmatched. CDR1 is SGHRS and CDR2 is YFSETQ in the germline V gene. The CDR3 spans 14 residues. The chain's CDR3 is CASSPTGNNEKLFF. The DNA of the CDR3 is TGCGCCAGCAGCCCGACAGGGAATAATGAAAAACTGTTTTTT.

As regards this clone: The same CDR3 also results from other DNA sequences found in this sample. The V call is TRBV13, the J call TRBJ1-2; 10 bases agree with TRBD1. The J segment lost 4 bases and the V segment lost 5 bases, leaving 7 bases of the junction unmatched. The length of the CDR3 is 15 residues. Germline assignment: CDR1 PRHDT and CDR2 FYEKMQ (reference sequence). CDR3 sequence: CASSRGTGDGYGYTF. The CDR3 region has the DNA TGTGCCAGCAGCCGTGGGACAGGGGACGGCTATGGCTACACCTTC.

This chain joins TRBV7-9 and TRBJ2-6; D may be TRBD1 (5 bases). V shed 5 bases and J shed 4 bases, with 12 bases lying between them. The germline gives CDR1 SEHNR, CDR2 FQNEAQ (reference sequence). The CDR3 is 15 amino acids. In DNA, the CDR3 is TGTGCCAGCAGCGATGGACAATCCGGGGCCAACGTCCTGACTTTC. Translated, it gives CASSDGQSGANVLTF.

As DNA, the CDR3 is TGTGCCAGCAGTTCCCCATGGGGGCGGGAAAACTACGAGCAGTACTTC. Amino acids: CASSSPWGRENYEQYF. The rearrangement links TRBV28 to TRBJ2-7, with D perhaps assigned TRBD1 or TRBD2 (6 bases each). The germline V gene has CDR1 MDHEN and CDR2 SYDVKM. CDR3 length: 16 amino acids. Trimming shortened V by 4 bases and J by 3 bases, and 19 bases separated the two germline ends.

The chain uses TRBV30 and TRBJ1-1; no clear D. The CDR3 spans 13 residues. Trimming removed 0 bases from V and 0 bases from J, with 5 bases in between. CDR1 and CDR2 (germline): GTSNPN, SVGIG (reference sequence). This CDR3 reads CAWSVVVNTEAFF. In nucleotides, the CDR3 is TGTGCCTGGAGTGTAGTTGTGAACACTGAAGCTTTCTTT.